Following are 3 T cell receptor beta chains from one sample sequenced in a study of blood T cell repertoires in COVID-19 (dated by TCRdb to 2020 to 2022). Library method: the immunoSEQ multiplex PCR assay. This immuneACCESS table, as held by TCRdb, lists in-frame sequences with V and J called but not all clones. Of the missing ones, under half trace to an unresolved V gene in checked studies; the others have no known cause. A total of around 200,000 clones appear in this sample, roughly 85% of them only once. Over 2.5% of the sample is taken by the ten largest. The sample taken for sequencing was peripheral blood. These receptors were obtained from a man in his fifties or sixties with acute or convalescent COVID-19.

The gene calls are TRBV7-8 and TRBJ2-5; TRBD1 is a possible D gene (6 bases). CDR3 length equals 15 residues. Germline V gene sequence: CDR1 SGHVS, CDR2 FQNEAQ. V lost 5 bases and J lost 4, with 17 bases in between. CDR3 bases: TGTGCCAGCAGCGCTACAGGGCATGCGGGAGAGACCCAGTACTTC. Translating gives CASSATGHAGETQYF.

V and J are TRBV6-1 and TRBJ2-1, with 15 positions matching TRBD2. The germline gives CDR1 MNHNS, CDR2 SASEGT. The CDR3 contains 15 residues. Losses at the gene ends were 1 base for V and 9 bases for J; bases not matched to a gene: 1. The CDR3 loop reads CASSEGTSGRAEQFF. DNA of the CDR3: TGTGCCAGCAGTGAAGGGACTAGCGGGAGGGCTGAGCAGTTCTTC.

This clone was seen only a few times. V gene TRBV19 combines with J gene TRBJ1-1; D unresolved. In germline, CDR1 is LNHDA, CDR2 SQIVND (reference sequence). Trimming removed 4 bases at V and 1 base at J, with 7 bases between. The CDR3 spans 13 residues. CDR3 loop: CASSNSRNTEAFF. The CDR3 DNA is TGTGCCAGTAGTAATTCCAGGAACACTGAAGCTTTCTTT.